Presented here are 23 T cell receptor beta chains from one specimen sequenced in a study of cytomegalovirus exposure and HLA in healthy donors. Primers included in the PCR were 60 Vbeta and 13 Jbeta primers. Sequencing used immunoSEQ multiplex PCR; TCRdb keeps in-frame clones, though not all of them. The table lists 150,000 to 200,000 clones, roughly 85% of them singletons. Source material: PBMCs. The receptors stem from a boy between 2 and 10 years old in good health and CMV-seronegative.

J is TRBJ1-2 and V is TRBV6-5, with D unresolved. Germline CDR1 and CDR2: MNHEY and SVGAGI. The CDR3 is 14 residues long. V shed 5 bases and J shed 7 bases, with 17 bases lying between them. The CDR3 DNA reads TGTGCCAGCAGTGAATCGGCGGTTCCGAGTGGCTACACCTTC. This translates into CASSESAVPSGYTF.

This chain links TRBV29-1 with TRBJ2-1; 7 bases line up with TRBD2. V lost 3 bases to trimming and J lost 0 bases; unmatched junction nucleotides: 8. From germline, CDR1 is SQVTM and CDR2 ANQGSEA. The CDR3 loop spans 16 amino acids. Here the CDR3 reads CSVDSLAVSSYNEQFF. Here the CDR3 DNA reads TGCAGCGTTGACTCCCTAGCGGTAAGCTCCTACAATGAGCAGTTCTTC.

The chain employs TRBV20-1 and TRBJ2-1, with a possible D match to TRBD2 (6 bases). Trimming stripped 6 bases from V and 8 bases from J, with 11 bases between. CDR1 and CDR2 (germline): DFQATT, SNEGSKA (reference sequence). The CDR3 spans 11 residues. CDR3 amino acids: CSARTGDEQFF. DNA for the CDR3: TGCAGTGCGCGAACGGGGGATGAGCAGTTCTTC.

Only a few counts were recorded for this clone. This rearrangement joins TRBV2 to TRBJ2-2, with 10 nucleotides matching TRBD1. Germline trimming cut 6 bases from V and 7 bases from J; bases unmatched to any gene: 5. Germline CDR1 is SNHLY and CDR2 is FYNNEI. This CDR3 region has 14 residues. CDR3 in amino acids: CASSGTGVGGELFF. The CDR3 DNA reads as TGTGCCAGCAGCGGGACAGGGGTGGGCGGGGAGCTGTTTTTT.

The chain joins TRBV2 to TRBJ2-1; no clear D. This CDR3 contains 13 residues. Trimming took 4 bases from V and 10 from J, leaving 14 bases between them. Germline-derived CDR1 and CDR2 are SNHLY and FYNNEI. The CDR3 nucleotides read TGTGCCAGCAGTGTGGCGGCGGAAGACGAGCAGTTCTTC. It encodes CASSVAAEDEQFF.

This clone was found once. The CDR3 protein is CASSEFQWRTQYF. CDR3 nucleotide sequence: TGTGCCAGCAGTGAATTCCAGTGGAGGACCCAGTACTTC. The chain has TRBV6-1 and TRBJ2-5; D remains ambiguous. Deletions cut 2 bases from V and 7 bases from J, with 11 bases between. The V gene's germline CDR1 is MNHNS and CDR2 SASEGT. The CDR3 totals 13 residues.

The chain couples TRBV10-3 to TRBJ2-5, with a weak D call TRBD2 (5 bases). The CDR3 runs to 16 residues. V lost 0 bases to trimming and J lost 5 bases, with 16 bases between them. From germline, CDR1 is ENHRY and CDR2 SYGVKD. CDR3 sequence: CAISESASRGRETQYF. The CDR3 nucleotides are TGTGCCATCAGTGAGTCTGCGAGCCGGGGTCGGGAGACCCAGTACTTC.

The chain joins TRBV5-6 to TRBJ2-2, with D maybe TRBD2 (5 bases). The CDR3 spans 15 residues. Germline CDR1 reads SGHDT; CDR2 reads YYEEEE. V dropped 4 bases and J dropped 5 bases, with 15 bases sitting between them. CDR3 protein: CASSVFNRGTGELFF. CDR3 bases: TGTGCCAGCAGCGTTTTTAACCGGGGAACCGGGGAGCTGTTTTTT. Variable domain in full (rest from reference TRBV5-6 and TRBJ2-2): DAGVTQSPTHLIKTRGQQVTLRCSPKSGHDTVSWYQQALGQGPQFIFQYYEEEERQRGNFPDRFSGHQFPNYSSELNVNALLLGDSALYLCASSVFNRGTGELFFGEGSRLTVL.

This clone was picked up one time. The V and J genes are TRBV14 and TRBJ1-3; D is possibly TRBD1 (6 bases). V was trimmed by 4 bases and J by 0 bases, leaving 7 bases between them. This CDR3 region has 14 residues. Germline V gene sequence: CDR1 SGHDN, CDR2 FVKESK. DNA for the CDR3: TGTGCCAGCAGCCGGACAGTCTCTGGAAACACCATATATTTT. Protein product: CASSRTVSGNTIYF. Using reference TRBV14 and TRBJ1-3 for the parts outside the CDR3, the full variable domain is EAGVTQFPSHSVIEKGQTVTLRCDPISGHDNLYWYRRVMGKEIKFLLHFVKESKQDESGMPNNRFLAERTGGTYSTLKVQPAELEDSGVYFCASSRTVSGNTIYFGEGSWLTVV.

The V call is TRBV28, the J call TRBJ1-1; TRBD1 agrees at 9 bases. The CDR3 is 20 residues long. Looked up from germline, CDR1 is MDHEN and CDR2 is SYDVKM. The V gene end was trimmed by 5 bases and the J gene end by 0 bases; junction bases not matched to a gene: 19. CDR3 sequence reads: CASSPGVAGTGNYLNTEAFF. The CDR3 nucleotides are TGTGCCAGCAGTCCTGGGGTTGCCGGGACAGGGAATTATTTGAACACTGAAGCTTTCTTT.

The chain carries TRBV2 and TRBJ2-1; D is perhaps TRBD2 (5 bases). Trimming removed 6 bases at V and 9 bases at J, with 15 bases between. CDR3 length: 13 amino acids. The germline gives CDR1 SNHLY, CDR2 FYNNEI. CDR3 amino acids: CASSLGVAGEQFF. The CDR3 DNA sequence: TGTGCCAGCAGCCTCGGGGTAGCTGGTGAGCAGTTCTTC.

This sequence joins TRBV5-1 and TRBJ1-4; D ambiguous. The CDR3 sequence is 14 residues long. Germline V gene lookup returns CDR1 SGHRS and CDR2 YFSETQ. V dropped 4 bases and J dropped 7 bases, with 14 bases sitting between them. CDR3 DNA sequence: TGCGCCAGCAGCACCGGGATCAGGAGTGAAAAACTGTTTTTT. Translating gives CASSTGIRSEKLFF.

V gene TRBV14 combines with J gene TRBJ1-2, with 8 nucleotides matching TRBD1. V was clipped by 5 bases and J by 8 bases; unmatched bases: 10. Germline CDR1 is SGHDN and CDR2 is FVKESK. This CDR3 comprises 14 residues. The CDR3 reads CASSNRTGMRGYTF. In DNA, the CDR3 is TGTGCCAGCAGCAACCGGACAGGGATGCGAGGCTACACCTTC.

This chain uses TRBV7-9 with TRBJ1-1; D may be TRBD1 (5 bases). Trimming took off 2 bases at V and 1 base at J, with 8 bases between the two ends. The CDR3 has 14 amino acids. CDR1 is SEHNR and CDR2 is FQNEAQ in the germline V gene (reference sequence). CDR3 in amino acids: CASSLPQGNTEAFF. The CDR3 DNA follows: TGTGCCAGCAGCTTACCCCAGGGGAACACTGAAGCTTTCTTT.

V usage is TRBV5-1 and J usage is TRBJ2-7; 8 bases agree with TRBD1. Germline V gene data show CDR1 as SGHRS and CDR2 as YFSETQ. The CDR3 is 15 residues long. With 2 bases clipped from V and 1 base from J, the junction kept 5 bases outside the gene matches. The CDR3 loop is CASSFNRGISYEQYF. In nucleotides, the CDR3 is TGCGCCAGCAGCTTTAACAGGGGGATTTCCTACGAGCAGTACTTC.

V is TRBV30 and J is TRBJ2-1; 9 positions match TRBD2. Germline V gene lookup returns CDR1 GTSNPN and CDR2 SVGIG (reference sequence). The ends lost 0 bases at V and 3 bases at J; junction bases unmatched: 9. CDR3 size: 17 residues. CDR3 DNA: TGTGCCTGGAGTGTACTAGCGGGCAGGGGGGGCTACAATGAGCAGTTCTTC. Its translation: CAWSVLAGRGGYNEQFF.

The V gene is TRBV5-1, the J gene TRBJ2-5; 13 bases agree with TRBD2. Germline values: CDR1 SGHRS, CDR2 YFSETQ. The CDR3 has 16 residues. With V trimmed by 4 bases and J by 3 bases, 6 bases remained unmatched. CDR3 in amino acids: CASSPGLAGDKETQYF. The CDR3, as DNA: TGCGCCAGCAGCCCTGGACTAGCGGGAGATAAAGAGACCCAGTACTTC.

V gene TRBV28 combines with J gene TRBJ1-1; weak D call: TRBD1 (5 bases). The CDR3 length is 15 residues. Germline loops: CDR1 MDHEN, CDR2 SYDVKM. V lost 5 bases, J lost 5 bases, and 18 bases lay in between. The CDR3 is CASSLRAGLGTEAFF. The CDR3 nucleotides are TGTGCCAGCAGTCTCCGGGCAGGGTTAGGGACTGAAGCTTTCTTT. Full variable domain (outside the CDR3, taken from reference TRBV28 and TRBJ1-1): DVKVTQSSRYLVKRTGEKVFLECVQDMDHENMFWYRQDPGLGLRLIYFSYDVKMKEKGDIPEGYSVSREKKERFSLILESASTNQTSMYLCASSLRAGLGTEAFFGQGTRLTVV.

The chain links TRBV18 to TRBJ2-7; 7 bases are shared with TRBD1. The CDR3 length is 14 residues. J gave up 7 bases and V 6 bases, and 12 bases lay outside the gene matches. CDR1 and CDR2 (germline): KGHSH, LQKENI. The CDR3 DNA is TGTGCCAGCTCTACCGAAGAGGGGGCGGGTGAGCAGTACGTC. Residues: CASSTEEGAGEQYV.

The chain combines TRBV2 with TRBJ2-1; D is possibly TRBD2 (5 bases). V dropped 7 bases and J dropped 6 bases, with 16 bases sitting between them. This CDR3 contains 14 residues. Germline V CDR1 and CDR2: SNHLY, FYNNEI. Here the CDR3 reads CASILAPGPNEQFF. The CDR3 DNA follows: TGTGCCAGCATTCTAGCTCCCGGTCCCAATGAGCAGTTCTTC.

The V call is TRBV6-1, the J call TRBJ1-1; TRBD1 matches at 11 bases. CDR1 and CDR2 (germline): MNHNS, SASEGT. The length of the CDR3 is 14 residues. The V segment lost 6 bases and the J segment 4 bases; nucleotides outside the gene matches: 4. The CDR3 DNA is TGTGCCAGCAGAACCGGGACAGGGGGCACTGAAGCTTTCTTT. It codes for CASRTGTGGTEAFF.

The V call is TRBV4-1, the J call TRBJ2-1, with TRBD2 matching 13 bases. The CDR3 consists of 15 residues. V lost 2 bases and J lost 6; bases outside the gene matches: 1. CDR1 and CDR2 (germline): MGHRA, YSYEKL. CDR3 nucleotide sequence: TGCGCCAGCAGCCAACGACTAGCGGGAGGCAATGAGCAGTTCTTC. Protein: CASSQRLAGGNEQFF.

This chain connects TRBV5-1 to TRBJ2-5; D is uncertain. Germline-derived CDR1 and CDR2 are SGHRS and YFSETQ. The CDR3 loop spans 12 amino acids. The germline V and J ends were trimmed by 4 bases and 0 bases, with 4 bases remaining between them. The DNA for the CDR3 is TGCGCCAGCAGCGAGTACCAAGAGACCCAGTACTTC. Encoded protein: CASSEYQETQYF.